Listed below are T cell receptor beta chains from one sample, sequenced in a study of shared clonotypes between healthy human individuals. Profiled with immunoSEQ multiplex PCR; TCRdb holds only in-frame clones, not every one. Found here are hundreds of thousands of clones, around 76% of them singletons; the top ten hold about 12%. Sequencing input: PBMCs. Receptor source: a woman in her forties in good health. Some clones in this sample may be carry-over from other donors' samples. Both conserved end residues are part of each CDR3. Fields, in order: V gene, clone size, J gene, D gene, CDR3 DNA, CDR3 protein. D genes are given only for firm matches. The size of a clone is reported for some rows only, either as once, few or many, or as a class for expanded clones.

v_gene: TRBV7-6; abundance: .; j_gene: TRBJ1-5; d_gene: .; CDR3nt: TGTGCCAGCAGCTTAGCAGGAGCTATTAGCAATCAGCCCCAGCATTTT; CDR3aa: CASSLAGAISNQPQHF
v_gene: TRBV11-1; abundance: .; j_gene: TRBJ1-1; d_gene: TRBD1; CDR3nt: TGTGCCAGCAGCCCTGACAGGGAGGAAGCTTTCTTT; CDR3aa: CASSPDREEAFF
v_gene: TRBV28; abundance: few; j_gene: TRBJ1-2; d_gene: .; CDR3nt: TGTGCCAGCAGTACGACAACCAACTATGGCTACACCTTC; CDR3aa: CASSTTTNYGYTF
v_gene: TRBV7-2; abundance: .; j_gene: TRBJ1-6; d_gene: .; CDR3nt: TGTGCCAGCAGCTTAGATGGGGCCGGCGGTCCCCTCCACTTT; CDR3aa: CASSLDGAGGPLHF
v_gene: TRBV7-2; abundance: .; j_gene: TRBJ2-4; d_gene: .; CDR3nt: TGTGCCAGCACCCAGGGGGGAGGTGCAAATATTCAGTACTTC; CDR3aa: CASTQGGGANIQYF
v_gene: TRBV4-2; abundance: few; j_gene: TRBJ2-7; d_gene: .; CDR3nt: TGTGCCAGCAGCCAAGAAAGTAATAGCGCCTTGTACGAGCAGTACTTC; CDR3aa: CASSQESNSALYEQYF
v_gene: TRBV19; abundance: .; j_gene: TRBJ2-7; d_gene: TRBD2; CDR3nt: TGTGCCAGTAGTATGAAGCGGGAGTCATACGAGCAGTACTTC; CDR3aa: CASSMKRESYEQYF
v_gene: TRBV7-8; abundance: .; j_gene: TRBJ1-2; d_gene: .; CDR3nt: TGTGCCAGCAGCTTAATGGCGGATGGCTACACCTTC; CDR3aa: CASSLMADGYTF
v_gene: TRBV7-2; abundance: few; j_gene: TRBJ1-2; d_gene: .; CDR3nt: TGTGCCAGCAGCCTCGGACAGCCCTATGGCTACACCTTC; CDR3aa: CASSLGQPYGYTF
v_gene: TRBV28; abundance: .; j_gene: TRBJ2-7; d_gene: TRBD2; CDR3nt: TGTGCCAGCAGTACGGGGACTAGCGGCGTAAACTACGAGCAGTACTTC; CDR3aa: CASSTGTSGVNYEQYF
v_gene: TRBV27; abundance: .; j_gene: TRBJ1-2; d_gene: .; CDR3nt: TGTGCCAGCAGGGGATCACTTGGGGGCGACGGCTACACCTTC; CDR3aa: CASRGSLGGDGYTF
v_gene: TRBV6-5; abundance: .; j_gene: TRBJ2-7; d_gene: .; CDR3nt: TGTGCCAGCAGTTACAGGCGGGTATCCCACGAGCAGTACTTC; CDR3aa: CASSYRRVSHEQYF
v_gene: TRBV28; abundance: .; j_gene: TRBJ1-5; d_gene: .; CDR3nt: TGTGCCAGCAGTTTGAGAGGTCATCAGCCCCAGCATTTT; CDR3aa: CASSLRGHQPQHF
v_gene: TRBV21-1; abundance: .; j_gene: TRBJ1-5; d_gene: .; CDR3nt: TGTGCCAGCTGGACAGGGCTTTATAGCAATCAGCCCCAGCATTTT; CDR3aa: CASWTGLYSNQPQHF
v_gene: TRBV7-3; abundance: .; j_gene: TRBJ2-1; d_gene: .; CDR3nt: TGTGCCAGCAGCCCTCACGGGAGCCGCAGAGTGCGCAATGAGCAGTTCTTC; CDR3aa: CASSPHGSRRVRNEQFF
v_gene: TRBV6-4; abundance: .; j_gene: TRBJ1-5; d_gene: .; CDR3nt: TGTGCCAGCAGTCCCCGGGCCAGAGATAGCAATCAGCCCCAGCATTTT; CDR3aa: CASSPRARDSNQPQHF
v_gene: TRBV19; abundance: .; j_gene: TRBJ1-3; d_gene: .; CDR3nt: TGTGCCAGTCGCAGGGACCCACTTTGGAACACCATATATTTT; CDR3aa: CASRRDPLWNTIYF
v_gene: TRBV7-2; abundance: .; j_gene: TRBJ2-5; d_gene: .; CDR3nt: TGTGCCAGCAGCTTAGCTCTGAGGGCGGCACAAGAGACCCAGTACTTC; CDR3aa: CASSLALRAAQETQYF
v_gene: TRBV12-5; abundance: .; j_gene: TRBJ2-5; d_gene: TRBD2; CDR3nt: TGTGCTAGTGGCTACACCGGGGGGGAGTCGGAGACCCAGTACTTC; CDR3aa: CASGYTGGESETQYF
v_gene: TRBV5-1; abundance: .; j_gene: TRBJ1-4; d_gene: .; CDR3nt: TGCGCCAGCAGCTCGGGACAAACCAACGAAAAACTGTTTTTT; CDR3aa: CASSSGQTNEKLFF
v_gene: TRBV28; abundance: few; j_gene: TRBJ1-5; d_gene: TRBD1; CDR3nt: TGTGCCAGCATCGGCTCAGGGGGCGAGCCCCAGCATTTT; CDR3aa: CASIGSGGEPQHF
v_gene: TRBV28; abundance: .; j_gene: TRBJ1-1; d_gene: .; CDR3nt: TGTGCCAGCAGTTTAAGCTCATGGAATGAAGCTTTCTTT; CDR3aa: CASSLSSWNEAFF
v_gene: TRBV4-1; abundance: .; j_gene: TRBJ1-2; d_gene: .; CDR3nt: TGCGCCAGCAGTCCTCCCAAGAATTCGTTGGAGGGGTACTATGGCTACACCTTC; CDR3aa: CASSPPKNSLEGYYGYTF
v_gene: TRBV5-1; abundance: .; j_gene: TRBJ2-7; d_gene: .; CDR3nt: TGCGCCAGCAGCTTGGCTCCGGGGCAGAGCTCCTACGAGCAGTACTTC; CDR3aa: CASSLAPGQSSYEQYF
v_gene: TRBV2; abundance: .; j_gene: TRBJ2-7; d_gene: TRBD2; CDR3nt: TGTGCCAGCAGTGAGGGACTAGCGGGCCTCTACGAGCAGTACTTC; CDR3aa: CASSEGLAGLYEQYF
v_gene: TRBV10-3; abundance: .; j_gene: TRBJ1-5; d_gene: .; CDR3nt: TGTGCCATAAGTGAGGGAAGAACCGATCAGCCCCAGCATTTT; CDR3aa: CAISEGRTDQPQHF
v_gene: TRBV6-4; abundance: few; j_gene: TRBJ2-3; d_gene: .; CDR3nt: TGTGCCAGCAGAACGACTGCCACTAGCACAGATACGCAGTATTTT; CDR3aa: CASRTTATSTDTQYF
v_gene: TRBV6-1; abundance: .; j_gene: TRBJ2-7; d_gene: TRBD1; CDR3nt: TGTGCCAGCAGTGTTCCGGGACAGCGCTCCTACGAGCAGTACTTC; CDR3aa: CASSVPGQRSYEQYF
v_gene: TRBV6-4; abundance: .; j_gene: TRBJ2-1; d_gene: .; CDR3nt: TGTGCCAGCAGTGACTCTGACAGCTCCTACAATGAGCAGTTCTTC; CDR3aa: CASSDSDSSYNEQFF
v_gene: TRBV7-2; abundance: .; j_gene: TRBJ2-7; d_gene: .; CDR3nt: TGTGCCAGCAGCTTAGGTGGCAGCTTGGGGGAGCAGTACTTC; CDR3aa: CASSLGGSLGEQYF
v_gene: TRBV5-1; abundance: .; j_gene: TRBJ1-2; d_gene: TRBD1; CDR3nt: TGCGCCAGCAGCGAAGCGACAGGGAACTATGGCTACACCTTC; CDR3aa: CASSEATGNYGYTF
v_gene: TRBV10-2; abundance: .; j_gene: TRBJ2-1; d_gene: .; CDR3nt: TGCGCCAGCAGTGAGCCGGGGCGGAGTGTGGTGGGGAATGAGCAGTTCTTC; CDR3aa: CASSEPGRSVVGNEQFF
v_gene: TRBV28; abundance: once; j_gene: TRBJ1-5; d_gene: .; CDR3nt: TGTGCCAGCAGTTTAATAGGGCGCGGCAATCAGCCCCAGCATTTT; CDR3aa: CASSLIGRGNQPQHF
v_gene: TRBV19; abundance: .; j_gene: TRBJ1-5; d_gene: TRBD1; CDR3nt: TGTGCCAGTAGTGGGACAGGGGGAGAAAAGCCCCAGCATTTT; CDR3aa: CASSGTGGEKPQHF
v_gene: TRBV5-1; abundance: .; j_gene: TRBJ2-2; d_gene: .; CDR3nt: TGCGCCAGCAGCCTGCCCGGGACAACGAACACCGGGGAGCTGTTTTTT; CDR3aa: CASSLPGTTNTGELFF
v_gene: TRBV30; abundance: .; j_gene: TRBJ1-3; d_gene: .; CDR3nt: TGTGCCTGGAGTGTACCCGCCGCGAACACCATATATTTT; CDR3aa: CAWSVPAANTIYF
v_gene: TRBV28; abundance: .; j_gene: TRBJ1-2; d_gene: .; CDR3nt: TGTGCCAGCAGTTTAGAGGAGCGCCCCTTATATGGCTACACCTTC; CDR3aa: CASSLEERPLYGYTF
v_gene: TRBV28; abundance: .; j_gene: TRBJ2-3; d_gene: .; CDR3nt: TGTGCCAGCAGTTTATGGAGTGATCGCGGGATTATCACAGATACGCAGTATTTT; CDR3aa: CASSLWSDRGIITDTQYF
v_gene: TRBV6-6; abundance: .; j_gene: TRBJ2-3; d_gene: .; CDR3nt: TGTGCCACGTCCGGCGGCACAGATACGCAGTATTTT; CDR3aa: CATSGGTDTQYF
v_gene: TRBV7-9; abundance: .; j_gene: TRBJ2-5; d_gene: TRBD1; CDR3nt: TGTGCCAGCAGCACCTCCGGGACAGGGGAAGAGACCCAGTACTTC; CDR3aa: CASSTSGTGEETQYF
v_gene: TRBV11-2; abundance: once; j_gene: TRBJ2-5; d_gene: .; CDR3nt: TGTGCCAGCAGCTTAGGAGGCAGCTTCCAAGAGACCCAGTACTTC; CDR3aa: CASSLGGSFQETQYF
v_gene: TRBV19; abundance: many; j_gene: TRBJ2-3; d_gene: TRBD2; CDR3nt: TGTGCCAGTAGTCCCGGGACTAGCACCTTAAGCACAGATACGCAGTATTTT; CDR3aa: CASSPGTSTLSTDTQYF
v_gene: TRBV5-1; abundance: .; j_gene: TRBJ2-7; d_gene: TRBD1; CDR3nt: TGCGCCAGCAGCGGGACAGTAGGGGTCTACGAGCAGTACTTC; CDR3aa: CASSGTVGVYEQYF
v_gene: TRBV7-2; abundance: few; j_gene: TRBJ2-2; d_gene: .; CDR3nt: TGTGCCAGCAGCTTCTACACCGGGGAGCTGTTTTTT; CDR3aa: CASSFYTGELFF
v_gene: TRBV18; abundance: .; j_gene: TRBJ1-5; d_gene: TRBD1; CDR3nt: TGTGCCAGCTCACCACGGGACAGGGGGCTCGGGGGCAATCAGCCCCAGCATTTT; CDR3aa: CASSPRDRGLGGNQPQHF
v_gene: TRBV7-9; abundance: many; j_gene: TRBJ2-5; d_gene: TRBD1; CDR3nt: TGTGCCAGCAGCTTTCCGGGACAGATAGAAGAGACCCAGTACTTC; CDR3aa: CASSFPGQIEETQYF
v_gene: TRBV30; abundance: few; j_gene: TRBJ1-1; d_gene: .; CDR3nt: TGTGCCTGGAGTGTAAAGGAGTCGTCCATAAAAGCTTTCTTT; CDR3aa: CAWSVKESSIKAFF
v_gene: TRBV11-2; abundance: .; j_gene: TRBJ1-4; d_gene: .; CDR3nt: TGTGCCAGCAGCTTAGCTTTGAGTTTCGGTGAAAAACTGTTTTTT; CDR3aa: CASSLALSFGEKLFF
v_gene: TRBV6-5; abundance: .; j_gene: TRBJ1-6; d_gene: .; CDR3nt: TGTGCCAGCAGTTACACTGACCGTGGACCCCTCCACTTT; CDR3aa: CASSYTDRGPLHF
v_gene: TRBV28; abundance: .; j_gene: TRBJ2-7; d_gene: .; CDR3nt: TGTGCCAGCAGTTTACCGGGAACCTACGAGCAGTACTTC; CDR3aa: CASSLPGTYEQYF
v_gene: TRBV5-4; abundance: .; j_gene: TRBJ2-1; d_gene: TRBD1; CDR3nt: TGTGCCAGCAGCTTCCGGGACAGGGGAAATAATGAGCAGTTCTTC; CDR3aa: CASSFRDRGNNEQFF
v_gene: TRBV30; abundance: .; j_gene: TRBJ2-7; d_gene: TRBD1; CDR3nt: TGTGCCTGGGGACAGGGGACCGCCAACGAGCAGTACTTC; CDR3aa: CAWGQGTANEQYF
v_gene: TRBV25-1; abundance: .; j_gene: TRBJ2-1; d_gene: .; CDR3nt: TGTGCCAGCAGTGGGACTGATTACTCCTACAATGAGCAGTTCTTC; CDR3aa: CASSGTDYSYNEQFF
v_gene: TRBV28; abundance: .; j_gene: TRBJ2-7; d_gene: .; CDR3nt: TGTGCCAGCAGGCAGCGGCCCTACGAGCAGTACTTC; CDR3aa: CASRQRPYEQYF
v_gene: TRBV19; abundance: few; j_gene: TRBJ2-7; d_gene: TRBD1; CDR3nt: TGTGCCAGTAGTACCGGGACAGGAAAAACCTACGAGCAGTACTTC; CDR3aa: CASSTGTGKTYEQYF